The source of this T cell receptor (beta chain) is a study of Graves' ophthalmopathy and Graves' hyperthyroidism (dated by TCRdb to between 2018 and 2020). In the study overall: Peripheral blood was collected at initial diagnosis, prior to any treatment. In total, some 130 blood samples were TCR-sequenced: fewer than 50 ophthalmopathy, over 70 hyperthyroidism and some 17 hyperthyroidism-to-ophthalmopathy patients. In roughly 6 hyperthyroidism patients, T-cell repertoires of thyroid tissue and blood were compared. An independent validation cohort was composed of some 19 hyperthyroidism patients and around 16 patients who later progressed from hyperthyroidism to ophthalmopathy. The study used TCR beta repertoire signatures to distinguish Graves' ophthalmopathy from Graves' hyperthyroidism and to predict progression to ophthalmopathy. Following sampling, methimazole starting at 30 mg daily was administered to hyperthyroidism patients, and high-dose intravenous methylprednisolone was administered to ophthalmopathy patients. To explore V-J signatures that separate ophthalmopathy from hyperthyroidism, a discovery set of about a hundred patients was enrolled, consisting of 40 to 45 with ophthalmopathy and around 57 with stable hyperthyroidism. What the study reported, not specific to this receptor: In validation, the model predicted ophthalmopathy progression with nearly 71% sensitivity and 72% to 80% specificity; eleven to twelve predicted patients were CT-confirmed with GO in a median of approximately 6.5 months. No statistical method was used to predetermine the sample size, and group allocation was not hidden from the investigators. Among expanded thyroid clonotypes with frequency above 0.001, most also showed up in blood, which suggests that blood repertoires may reflect the thyroid immune response. In cross-validation, the 13-signature model distinguished ophthalmopathy from stable hyperthyroidism with approximately 90% sensitivity and roughly 84% specificity, while in the test set the corresponding values were about 80% and 75%.

For repertoire sequencing, the TCR beta CDR3 regions were amplified from RNA transcripts. The first round of RT-PCR was done with HTBI primers and the Qiagen OneStep RT-PCR kit, and was followed by a second round of multiplex PCR, then size selection and purification. Sequencing of the libraries was carried out on an Illumina HiSeq2000 in paired-end mode with 100 bp reads. Under the source paper's analysis protocol: Reads were processed with SOAPnuke, discarding reads with adapters, uncalled bases, mean Phred below 15, or no exact constant-primer or identifier match. High-quality paired reads were merged with COPE v1.2.5. Each unique nucleotide sequence was treated as a clonotype, and MiTCR v1.1 was used to align the clonotypes to the IMGT TRB V, D and J references. Analysis was restricted to V-J combinations with a frequency above 0.0001, which covered 99.2% of repertoires. For each V-J combination, a TCR clonal expansion and chaos score was defined as F50 clonal expansion divided by the chaos observed in the TCRdist matrix. Features were reduced by Welch's t-statistics and random forest to approximately 13 V-J combinations, which fed a naive Bayes classifier. Thyroid-blood repertoire similarity was quantified with the Morisita-Horn index. TCRdb itself trimmed the public reads at Q25 with fastp, ran MiXCR and retained productive beta chains. Identical CDR3 protein sequences are pooled into one entry, listed with their most common genes and DNA. It is TCRdb's table, rather than the study itself, that gives the V and J calls and clone size. Recorded for this sample are 650,000 to 900,000 distinct CDR3 sequences; around 40% of them occurred a single time. The ten largest clonotypes hold 44% of the sample.

Patients with ophthalmopathy had moderately to severely active disease, with a Clinical Activity Score of 3 or more, a NOSPECS grade of 4 or more, and a disease duration of less than 3 months. Anyone with other autoimmune diseases, uncontrolled infections, pregnancy or lactation was excluded from the study. Clinical symptoms, serum thyroxine, TRAb, thyroid ultrasound and orbital computed tomography formed the basis of the diagnosis. Using Ficoll-Paque density gradient centrifugation, PBMCs were isolated from about 9.4 ml of fresh peripheral blood. Trizol reagent was used to extract the total RNA, and its quality was then checked on an Agilent 2100 Bioanalyzer. From the germline V gene (reference sequence), CDR1 is SEHNR and CDR2 is FQNEAQ. Trimming at the junction amounts to 5 bases on V and 0 bases on J, and the germline ends lie 16 bases apart. The CDR3, cysteine through phenylalanine, is 17 amino acids long. Of all the DNA, just the CDR3 is kept, 51 bases in frame from base 1.

Of note for this clonotype: Its antigen is unknown. No base quality information exists; no much larger clone differs at one position.

Source material: peripheral blood. The sequence was obtained from an adult man with Graves' ophthalmopathy. Recombination connected TRBV7-9 to TRBJ2-2; no D gene can be assigned with confidence. This receptor has the CDR3 CASSPPLRVSNTGELFF. The base sequence is TGTGCCAGCAGCCCCCCCCTGCGAGTCTCGAACACCGGGGAGCTGTTTTTT.